This T cell receptor (beta chain) originates from a study of CD8+ T cells in alopecia areata. Study details: Treated patients took oral tofacitinib at 5 to 10 mg twice daily.

This clone appeared a few times. Its antigen is unidentified. Germline CDR1 is SEHNR and CDR2 is FQNEAQ (reference sequence). This CDR3 contains 11 residues. V lost 1 base and J 7 bases, leaving 4 bases between the germline ends. Extracted from the samples, RNA was reverse transcribed into cDNA to serve as the sequencing template. The method was immunoSEQ multiplex PCR; TCRdb's version includes in-frame clones alone and lacks a portion of them. The sample holds tens of thousands of clones; 40% to 55% are singletons and the top ten take 20%. Study-wide results and limits: While patients received tofacitinib, many expanded lesional clones remained present in scalp and blood.

Treatment defined: oral pan-JAK inhibitor, 5-10 mg twice daily. The source of this sequence is a human donor with alopecia areata. The sample in question was CD8+ T cells sorted from blood, obtained at approximately week 36, from a patient treated with tofacitinib. V and J are TRBV7-9 and TRBJ1-2; D ambiguous. The CDR3 nucleotides read TGTGCCAGCAGCTTAGTTGGTGGCTACACCTTC. Translated, it gives CASSLVGGYTF.